Below, 7 T cell receptor beta chains from the same sample are listed, as sequenced in a study of CD4 T cells in relation to SARS-CoV-2 and coronaviruses. Before the COVID-19 pandemic, during about 2011-2018, CD4+ T cells were taken from unexposed donors. Isolation of CD4+ T cells took place after about 10 days in culture. No antigen is known for these receptors. Libraries were prepared by immunoSEQ multiplex PCR; TCRdb keeps only in-frame clonotypes and omits some of them. The table has tens of thousands of clones, more than 75% seen once. The specimen sequenced was CD4+ T cells from PBMCs, cultured in vitro. Every receptor here comes from a human donor in good health.

The rearrangement uses TRBV27 and TRBJ1-1; the D gene is possibly TRBD1 (5 bases). The CDR3 is 11 amino acids. The germline CDR1 and CDR2 sequences are MNHEY and SMNVEV (reference sequence). V lost 5 bases, J lost 7 bases, and 8 bases lay in between. As DNA, the CDR3 is TGTGCCAGCAGTCAGGGATATGAAGCTTTCTTT. Residues: CASSQGYEAFF.

The V call is TRBV24-1, the J call TRBJ1-6; 7 nucleotides agree with TRBD1. This CDR3 comprises 13 residues. Germline CDR1 and CDR2: KGHDR and SFDVKD. V shed 4 bases, J shed 8 bases, and the junction held 1 base outside the gene matches. The CDR3 protein is CATSDQGDSPLHF. Here the CDR3 DNA reads TGTGCCACCAGTGACCAGGGGGATTCACCCCTCCACTTT.

The chain couples TRBV6-5 to TRBJ1-5; 7 positions match TRBD1. The germline V gene has CDR1 MNHEY and CDR2 SVGAGI. The CDR3 has 12 residues. V lost 10 bases to trimming and J lost 2 bases; unmatched junction nucleotides: 2. The DNA of the CDR3 is TGTGCCACCGGACAGGGCAATCAGCCCCAGCATTTT. This codes for CATGQGNQPQHF.

The CDR3 bases are TGCGCCAGCAGCCAAGAGACAGGATTAAACACCGGGGAGCTGTTTTTT. It yields the protein CASSQETGLNTGELFF. This chain links TRBV5-1 with TRBJ2-2; possible D gene TRBD1, 6 bases. Germline V gives CDR1 SGHRS, CDR2 YFSETQ. The V gene lost 4 bases and the J gene lost 2 bases, with 15 bases spanning the gap. The CDR3 is 16 amino acids.

This chain connects TRBV30 to TRBJ1-2; no clear D gene. The CDR3 consists of 13 residues. With 5 bases removed from V and 2 bases from J, the gap between germline ends came to 12 bases. Germline V lookup: CDR1 GTSNPN, CDR2 SVGIG (reference sequence). The CDR3 DNA is TGTGCCTGGGGAAATGGGTTGAACTATGGCTACACCTTC. It specifies CAWGNGLNYGYTF.

The chain couples TRBV5-4 to TRBJ2-5, with D maybe TRBD1 (5 bases). This CDR3 contains 14 residues. In germline, CDR1 is SGHNT, CDR2 YYREEE (reference sequence). Trimming took 4 bases from V and 3 from J, leaving 13 bases between them. CDR3 protein: CASSADSTKETQYF. CDR3 bases: TGTGCCAGCAGCGCAGACAGCACAAAAGAGACCCAGTACTTC. Based on the CDR3 plus reference TRBV5-4 and TRBJ2-5, the full variable domain is ETGVTQSPTHLIKTRGQQVTLRCSSQSGHNTVSWYQQALGQGPQFIFQYYREEENGRGNFPPRFSGLQFPNYSSELNVNALELDDSALYLCASSADSTKETQYFGPGTRLLVL.

This clone was recorded only once. The chain couples TRBV28 to TRBJ1-1, with 8 bases that match TRBD1. Trimming took 5 bases from V and 1 from J; bases not matched to a gene: 3. This CDR3 spans 14 amino acids. Germline lookup yields CDR1 MDHEN and CDR2 SYDVKM. The CDR3 here is CASSLGQENTEAFF. CDR3 sequence (DNA): TGTGCCAGCAGTCTGGGACAGGAGAACACTGAAGCTTTCTTT. The complete variable domain, with remaining parts taken from reference TRBV28 and TRBJ1-1, reads DVKVTQSSRYLVKRTGEKVFLECVQDMDHENMFWYRQDPGLGLRLIYFSYDVKMKEKGDIPEGYSVSREKKERFSLILESASTNQTSMYLCASSLGQENTEAFFGQGTRLTVV.